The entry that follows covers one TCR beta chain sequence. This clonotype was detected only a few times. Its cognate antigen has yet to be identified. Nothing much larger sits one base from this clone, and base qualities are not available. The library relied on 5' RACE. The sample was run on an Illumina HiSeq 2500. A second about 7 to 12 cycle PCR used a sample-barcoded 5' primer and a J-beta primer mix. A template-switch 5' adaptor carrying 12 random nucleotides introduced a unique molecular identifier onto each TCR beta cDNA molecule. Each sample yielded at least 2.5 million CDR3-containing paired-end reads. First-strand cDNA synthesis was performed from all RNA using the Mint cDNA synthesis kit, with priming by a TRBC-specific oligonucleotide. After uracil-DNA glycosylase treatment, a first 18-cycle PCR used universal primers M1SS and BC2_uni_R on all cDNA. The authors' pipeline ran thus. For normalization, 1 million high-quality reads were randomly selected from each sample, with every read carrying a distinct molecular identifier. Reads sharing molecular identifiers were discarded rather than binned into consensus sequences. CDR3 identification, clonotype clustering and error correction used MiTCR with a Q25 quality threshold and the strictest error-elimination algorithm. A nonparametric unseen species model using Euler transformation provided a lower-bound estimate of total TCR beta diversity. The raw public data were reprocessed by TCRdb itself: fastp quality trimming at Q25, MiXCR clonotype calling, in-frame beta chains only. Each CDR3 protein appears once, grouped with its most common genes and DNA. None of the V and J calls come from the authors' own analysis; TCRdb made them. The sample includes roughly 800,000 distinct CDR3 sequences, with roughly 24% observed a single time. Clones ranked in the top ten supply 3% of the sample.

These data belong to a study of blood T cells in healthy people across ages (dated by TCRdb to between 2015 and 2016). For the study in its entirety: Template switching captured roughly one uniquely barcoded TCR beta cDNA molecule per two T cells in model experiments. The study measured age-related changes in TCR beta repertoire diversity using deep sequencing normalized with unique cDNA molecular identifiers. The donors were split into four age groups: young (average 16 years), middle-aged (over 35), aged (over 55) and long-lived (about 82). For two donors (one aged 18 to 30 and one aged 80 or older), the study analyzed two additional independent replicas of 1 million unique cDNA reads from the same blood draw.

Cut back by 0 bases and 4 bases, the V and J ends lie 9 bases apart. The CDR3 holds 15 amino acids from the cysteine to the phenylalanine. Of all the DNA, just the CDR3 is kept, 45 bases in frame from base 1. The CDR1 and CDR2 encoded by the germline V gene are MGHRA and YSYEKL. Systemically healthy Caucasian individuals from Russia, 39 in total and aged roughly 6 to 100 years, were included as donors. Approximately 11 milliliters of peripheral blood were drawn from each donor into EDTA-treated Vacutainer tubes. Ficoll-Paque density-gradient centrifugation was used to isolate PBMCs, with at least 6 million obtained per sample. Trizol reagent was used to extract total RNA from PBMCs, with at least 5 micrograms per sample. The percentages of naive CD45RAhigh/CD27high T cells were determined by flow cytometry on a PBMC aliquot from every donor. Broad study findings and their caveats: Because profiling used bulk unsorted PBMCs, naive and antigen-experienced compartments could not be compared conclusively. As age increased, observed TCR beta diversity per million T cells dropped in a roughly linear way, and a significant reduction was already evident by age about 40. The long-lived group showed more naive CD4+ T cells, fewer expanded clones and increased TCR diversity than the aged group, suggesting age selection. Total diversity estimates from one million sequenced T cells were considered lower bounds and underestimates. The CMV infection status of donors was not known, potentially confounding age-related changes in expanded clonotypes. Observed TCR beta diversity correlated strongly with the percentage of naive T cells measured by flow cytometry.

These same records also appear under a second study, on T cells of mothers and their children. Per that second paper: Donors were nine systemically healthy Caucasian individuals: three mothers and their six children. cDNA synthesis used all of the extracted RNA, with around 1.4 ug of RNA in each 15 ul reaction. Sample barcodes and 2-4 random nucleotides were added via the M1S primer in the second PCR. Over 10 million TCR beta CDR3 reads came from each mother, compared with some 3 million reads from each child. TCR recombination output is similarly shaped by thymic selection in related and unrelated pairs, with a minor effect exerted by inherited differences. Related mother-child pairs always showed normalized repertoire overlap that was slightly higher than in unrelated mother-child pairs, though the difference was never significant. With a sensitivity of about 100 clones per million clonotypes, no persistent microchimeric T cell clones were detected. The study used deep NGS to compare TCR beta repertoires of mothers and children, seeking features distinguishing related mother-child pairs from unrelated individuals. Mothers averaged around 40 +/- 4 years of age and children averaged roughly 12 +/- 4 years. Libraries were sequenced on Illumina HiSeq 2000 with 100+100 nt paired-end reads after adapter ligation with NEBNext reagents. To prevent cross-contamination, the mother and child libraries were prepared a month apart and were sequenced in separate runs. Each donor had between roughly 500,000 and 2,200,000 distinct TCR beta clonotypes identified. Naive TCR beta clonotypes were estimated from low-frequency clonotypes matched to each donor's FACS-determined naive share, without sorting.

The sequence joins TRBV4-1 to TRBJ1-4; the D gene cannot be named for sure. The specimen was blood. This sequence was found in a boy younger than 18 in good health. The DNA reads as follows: TGCGCCAGCAGCCAAGATCTGGTGAATAATGAAAAACTGTTTTTT. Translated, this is CASSQDLVNNEKLFF.